This T cell receptor (beta chain) was sequenced in a study of blood T cell repertoires in COVID-19. Study information: COVID-19 samples from acute and convalescent phases originated in the United States, Italy and Spain. T cells, B-cell-depleted T cells, or PBMCs supplied cDNA or gDNA.

Per the original methods: By means of reference gene primer amplification, nucleated cell counts were estimated. The table came from immunoSEQ multiplex PCR; TCRdb's copy has only in-frame clones and leaves some out. V, J and clone size derive from that table, while D and trimming were established from the DNA sequence. This table holds 400,000 to 550,000 clones, nearly 90% found once. In this sample, this clone turned up once. Allocation to cohorts depended on clinical history reported by the participants. The material sequenced was PBMCs or T cells enriched from blood (not recorded which). The sequence was obtained from a young woman with acute COVID-19.

This CDR3 is CASRNSGIQNTGELFF. The CDR3 nucleotides read TGTGCCAGCAGAAATTCCGGGATCCAGAACACCGGGGAGCTGTTTTTT. This chain connects TRBV11-2 to TRBJ2-2, with D perhaps matching TRBD2 (5 bases). Per the germline V gene, CDR1 is SGHAT and CDR2 is FQNNGV. The CDR3 spans 16 residues. The V end lost 6 bases, the J end lost 1 base, and 15 bases lay between the germline ends.